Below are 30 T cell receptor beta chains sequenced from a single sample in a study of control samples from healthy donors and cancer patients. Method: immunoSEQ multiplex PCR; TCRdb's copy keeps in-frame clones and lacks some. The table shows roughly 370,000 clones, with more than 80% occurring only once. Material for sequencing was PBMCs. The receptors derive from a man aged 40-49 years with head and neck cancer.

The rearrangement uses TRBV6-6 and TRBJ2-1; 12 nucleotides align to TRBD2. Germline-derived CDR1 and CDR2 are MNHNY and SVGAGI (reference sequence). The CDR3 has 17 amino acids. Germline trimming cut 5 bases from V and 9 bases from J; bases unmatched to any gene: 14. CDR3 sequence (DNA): TGTGCCAGCAGTCCCACCGATCCTAGCGGGGGGGCCGGTGAGCAGTTCTTC. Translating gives CASSPTDPSGGAGEQFF.

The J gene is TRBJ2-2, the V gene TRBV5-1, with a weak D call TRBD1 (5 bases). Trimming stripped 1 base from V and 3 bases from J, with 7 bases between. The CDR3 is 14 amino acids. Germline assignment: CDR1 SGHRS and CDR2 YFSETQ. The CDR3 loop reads CASSLIGDTGELFF. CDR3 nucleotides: TGCGCCAGCAGCTTGATAGGGGACACCGGGGAGCTGTTTTTT. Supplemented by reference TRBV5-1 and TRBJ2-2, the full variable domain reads KAGVTQTPRYLIKTRGQQVTLSCSPISGHRSVSWYQQTPGQGLQFLFEYFSETQRNKGNFPGRFSGRQFSNSRSEMNVSTLELGDSALYLCASSLIGDTGELFFGEGSRLTVL.

CDR3 nucleotides: TGTGCCAGCAGTTGGGGACAGGGGACAACCTACGAGCAGTACTTC. Translating it yields CASSWGQGTTYEQYF. This chain links TRBV27 with TRBJ2-7; 10 positions match TRBD1. V shed 4 bases and J 2 bases; nucleotides not matched to a gene: 5. Germline V gives CDR1 MNHEY, CDR2 SMNVEV (reference sequence). This CDR3 region has 15 residues.

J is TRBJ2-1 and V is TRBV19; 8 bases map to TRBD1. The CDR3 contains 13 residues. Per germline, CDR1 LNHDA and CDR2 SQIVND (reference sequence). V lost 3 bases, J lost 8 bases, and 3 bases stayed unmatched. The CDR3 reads CASSIGQGYEQFF. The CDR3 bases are TGTGCCAGTAGTATCGGACAGGGCTATGAGCAGTTCTTC.

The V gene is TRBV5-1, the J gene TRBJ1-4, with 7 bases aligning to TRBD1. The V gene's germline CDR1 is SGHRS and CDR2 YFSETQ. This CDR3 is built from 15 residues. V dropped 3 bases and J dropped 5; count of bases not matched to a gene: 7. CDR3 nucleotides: TGCGCCAGCAGCTCGGACGGGACAGACAATGAAAAACTGTTTTTT. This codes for CASSSDGTDNEKLFF.

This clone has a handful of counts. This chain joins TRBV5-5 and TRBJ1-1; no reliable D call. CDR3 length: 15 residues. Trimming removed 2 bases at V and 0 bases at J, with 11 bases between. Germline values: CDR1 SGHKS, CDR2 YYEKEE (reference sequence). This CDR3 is CASSLRLGVNTEAFF. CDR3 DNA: TGTGCCAGCAGCTTACGTCTGGGTGTGAACACTGAAGCTTTCTTT. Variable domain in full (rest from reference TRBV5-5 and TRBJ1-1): DAGVTQSPTHLIKTRGQQVTLRCSPISGHKSVSWYQQVLGQGPQFIFQYYEKEERGRGNFPDRFSARQFPNYSSELNVNALLLGDSALYLCASSLRLGVNTEAFFGQGTRLTVV.

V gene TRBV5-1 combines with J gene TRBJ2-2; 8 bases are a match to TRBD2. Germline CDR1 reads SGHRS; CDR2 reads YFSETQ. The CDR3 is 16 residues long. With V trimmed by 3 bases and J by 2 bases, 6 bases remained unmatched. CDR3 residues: CASSSTSGYNTGELFF. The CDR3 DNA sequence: TGCGCCAGCAGCTCTACTAGCGGTTATAACACCGGGGAGCTGTTTTTT.

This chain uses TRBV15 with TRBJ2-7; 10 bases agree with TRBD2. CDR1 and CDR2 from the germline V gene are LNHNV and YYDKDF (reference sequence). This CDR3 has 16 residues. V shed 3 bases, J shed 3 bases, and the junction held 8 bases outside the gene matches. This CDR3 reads CATSSLTSGVIYEQYF. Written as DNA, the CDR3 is TGTGCCACCAGCAGCCTCACTAGCGGGGTAATCTACGAGCAGTACTTC. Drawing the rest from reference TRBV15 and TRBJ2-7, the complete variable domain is DAMVIQNPRYQVTQFGKPVTLSCSQTLNHNVMYWYQQKSSQAPKLLFHYYDKDFNNEADTPDNFQSRRPNTSFCFLDIRSPGLGDTAMYLCATSSLTSGVIYEQYFGPGTRLTVT.

The CDR3 DNA sequence: TGTGCCATCACCGATAGGGCAGGGAAGGGGGCCGAGCAGTACTTC. It is translated as CAITDRAGKGAEQYF. V and J are TRBV10-3 and TRBJ2-7, with TRBD1 identical over 7 bases. V gave up 7 bases and J gave up 6 bases; unmatched junction bases: 15. The germline V gene encodes CDR1 ENHRY and CDR2 SYGVKD. The CDR3 totals 15 residues.

Written as DNA, the CDR3 is TGCGCCAGCAGCCAAGACCTCGCCACAAAGGACAGTCTATTTAATTCACCCCTCCACTTT. The encoded protein is CASSQDLATKDSLFNSPLHF. The chain combines TRBV4-3 with TRBJ1-6; D might be TRBD1 (6 bases). Trimming left V 0 bases short and J 6 bases short, with 24 bases between. The CDR3 is 20 amino acids. Germline CDR1 is LGHNA and CDR2 is YSLEER.

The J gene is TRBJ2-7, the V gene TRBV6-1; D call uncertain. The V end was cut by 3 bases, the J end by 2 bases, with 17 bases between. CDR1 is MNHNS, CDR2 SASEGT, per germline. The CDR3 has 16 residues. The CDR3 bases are TGTGCCAGCAGTGACCAACCGGGCCGAGGCCCCTACGAGCAGTACTTC. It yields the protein CASSDQPGRGPYEQYF.

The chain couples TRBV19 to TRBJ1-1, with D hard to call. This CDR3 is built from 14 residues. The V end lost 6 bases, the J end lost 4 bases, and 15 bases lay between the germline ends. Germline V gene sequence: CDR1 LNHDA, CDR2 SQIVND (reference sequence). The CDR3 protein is CASSRTEGATEAFF. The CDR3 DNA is TGTGCCAGTAGCCGGACGGAGGGCGCCACTGAAGCTTTCTTT.

The CDR3 is CASSARPGPETQYF. Here the CDR3 DNA reads TGTGCCAGCAGCGCACGACCGGGCCCAGAGACCCAGTACTTC. The chain has TRBV9 and TRBJ2-5; no clear D. CDR1 and CDR2 from the germline V gene are SGDLS and YYNGEE. V lost 3 bases and J lost 4, with 13 bases in between. The CDR3 is made up of 14 amino acids.

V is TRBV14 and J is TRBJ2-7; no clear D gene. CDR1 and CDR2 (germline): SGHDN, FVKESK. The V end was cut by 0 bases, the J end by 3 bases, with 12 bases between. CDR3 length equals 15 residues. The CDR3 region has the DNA TGTGCCAGCAGCCAAGATGGAGCTAAGCGCTACGAGCAGTACTTC. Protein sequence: CASSQDGAKRYEQYF.

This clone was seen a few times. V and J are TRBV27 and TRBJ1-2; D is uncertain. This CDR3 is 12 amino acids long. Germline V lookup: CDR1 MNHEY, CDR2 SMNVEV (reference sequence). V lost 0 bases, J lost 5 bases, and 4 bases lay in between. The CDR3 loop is CASSLSVYGYTF. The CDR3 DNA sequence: TGTGCCAGCAGTTTATCGGTATATGGCTACACCTTC.

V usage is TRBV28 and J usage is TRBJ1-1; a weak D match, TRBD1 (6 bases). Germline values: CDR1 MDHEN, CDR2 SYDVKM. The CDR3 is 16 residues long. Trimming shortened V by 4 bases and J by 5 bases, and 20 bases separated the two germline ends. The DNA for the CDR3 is TGTGCCAGCAGTTCGTTCATCAGGGGATGGAGGACTGAAGCTTTCTTT. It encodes CASSSFIRGWRTEAFF.

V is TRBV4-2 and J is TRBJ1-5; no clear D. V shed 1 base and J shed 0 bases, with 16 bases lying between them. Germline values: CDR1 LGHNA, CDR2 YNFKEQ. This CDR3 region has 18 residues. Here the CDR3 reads CASSQVGPAEHSNQPQHF. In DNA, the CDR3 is TGTGCCAGCAGCCAAGTAGGGCCTGCAGAACATAGCAATCAGCCCCAGCATTTT.

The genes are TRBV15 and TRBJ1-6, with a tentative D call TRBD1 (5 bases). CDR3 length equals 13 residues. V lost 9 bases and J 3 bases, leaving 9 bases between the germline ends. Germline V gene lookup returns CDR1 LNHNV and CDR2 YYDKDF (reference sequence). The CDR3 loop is CATVDSYNSPLHF. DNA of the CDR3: TGTGCCACAGTAGACAGCTATAATTCACCCCTCCACTTT.

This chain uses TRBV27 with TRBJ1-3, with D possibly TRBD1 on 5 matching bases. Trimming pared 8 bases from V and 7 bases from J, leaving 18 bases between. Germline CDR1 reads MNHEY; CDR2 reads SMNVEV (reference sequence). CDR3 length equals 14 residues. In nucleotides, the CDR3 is TGTGCCAGCCAACAGCAGGGCGTGGGGAACACCATATATTTT. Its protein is CASQQQGVGNTIYF.

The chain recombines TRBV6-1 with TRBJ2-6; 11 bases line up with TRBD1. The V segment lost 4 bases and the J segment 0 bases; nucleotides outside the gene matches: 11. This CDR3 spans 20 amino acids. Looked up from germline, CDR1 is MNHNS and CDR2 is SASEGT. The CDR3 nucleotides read TGTGCCAGCAGTGGTGCCCCTGGACAGGGGGCTCGCTCTGGGGCCAACGTCCTGACTTTC. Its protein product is CASSGAPGQGARSGANVLTF.

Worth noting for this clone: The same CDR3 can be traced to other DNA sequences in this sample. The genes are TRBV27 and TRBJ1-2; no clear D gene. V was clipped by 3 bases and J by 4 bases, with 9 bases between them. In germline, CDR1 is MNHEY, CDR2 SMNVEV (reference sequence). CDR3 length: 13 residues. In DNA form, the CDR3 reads TGTGCCAGCAGTTTTGACTCCCGCTATGGCTACACCTTC. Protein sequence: CASSFDSRYGYTF.

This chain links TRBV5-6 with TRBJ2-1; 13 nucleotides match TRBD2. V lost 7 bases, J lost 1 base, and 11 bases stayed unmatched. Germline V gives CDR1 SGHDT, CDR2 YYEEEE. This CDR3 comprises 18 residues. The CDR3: CASWRLAGGRSSYNEQFF. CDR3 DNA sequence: TGTGCCAGCTGGCGACTAGCGGGGGGCAGGAGTTCCTACAATGAGCAGTTCTTC.

The CDR3 region has the DNA TGCGCCAGCAGCCCTGAGGGGGGGCTGGGCACTGAAGCTTTCTTT. This codes for CASSPEGGLGTEAFF. The chain is built from TRBV5-1 and TRBJ1-1; D possibly corresponds to TRBD1 (6 bases). The CDR3 is made up of 15 amino acids. The germline V and J ends were trimmed by 4 bases and 4 bases, with 17 bases remaining between them. Germline CDR1 reads SGHRS; CDR2 reads YFSETQ.

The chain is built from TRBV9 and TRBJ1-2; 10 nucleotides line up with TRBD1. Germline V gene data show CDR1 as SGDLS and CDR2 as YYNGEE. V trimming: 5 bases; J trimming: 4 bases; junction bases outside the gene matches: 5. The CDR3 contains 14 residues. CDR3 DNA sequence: TGTGCCAGCAGGAGGGGGACAGGGGCCTATGGCTACACCTTC. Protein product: CASRRGTGAYGYTF.

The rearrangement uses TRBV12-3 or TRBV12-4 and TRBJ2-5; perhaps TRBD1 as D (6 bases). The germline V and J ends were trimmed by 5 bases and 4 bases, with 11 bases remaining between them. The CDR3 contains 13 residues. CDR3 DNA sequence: TGTGCCAGCAGTGCAGGGGTTTTAGAGACCCAGTACTTC. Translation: CASSAGVLETQYF.

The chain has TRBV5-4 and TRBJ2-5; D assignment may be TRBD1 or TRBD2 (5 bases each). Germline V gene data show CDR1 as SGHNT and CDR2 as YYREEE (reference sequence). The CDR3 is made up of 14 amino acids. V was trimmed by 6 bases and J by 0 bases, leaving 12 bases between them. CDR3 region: CASMRGGYQETQYF. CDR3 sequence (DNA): TGTGCCAGCATGAGGGGTGGCTACCAAGAGACCCAGTACTTC.

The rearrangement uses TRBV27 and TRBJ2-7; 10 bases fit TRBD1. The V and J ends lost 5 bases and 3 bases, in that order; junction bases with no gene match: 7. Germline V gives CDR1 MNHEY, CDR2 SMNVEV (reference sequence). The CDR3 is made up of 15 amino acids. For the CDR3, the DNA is TGTGCCAGCAGTCCGACGACAGGGGGCGTCTACGAGCAGTACTTC. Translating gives CASSPTTGGVYEQYF.

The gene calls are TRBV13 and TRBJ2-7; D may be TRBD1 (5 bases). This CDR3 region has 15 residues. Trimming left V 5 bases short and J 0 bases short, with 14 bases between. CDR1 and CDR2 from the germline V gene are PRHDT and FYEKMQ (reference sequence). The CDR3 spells CASSPSQGHSYEQYF. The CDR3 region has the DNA TGTGCCAGCAGCCCCTCGCAGGGTCACTCCTACGAGCAGTACTTC.

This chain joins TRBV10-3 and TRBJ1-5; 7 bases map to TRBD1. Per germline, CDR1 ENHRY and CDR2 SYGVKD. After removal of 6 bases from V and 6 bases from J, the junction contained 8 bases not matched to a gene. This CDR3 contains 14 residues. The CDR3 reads CAIRRQGLGQPQHF. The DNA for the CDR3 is TGTGCCATCAGGCGACAGGGTCTAGGTCAGCCCCAGCATTTT.

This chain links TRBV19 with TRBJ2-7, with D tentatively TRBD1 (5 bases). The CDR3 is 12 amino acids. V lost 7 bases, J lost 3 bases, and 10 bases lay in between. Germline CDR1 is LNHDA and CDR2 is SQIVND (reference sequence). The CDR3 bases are TGTGCCAGTATTGGACATTGCTACGAGCAGTACTTC. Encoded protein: CASIGHCYEQYF.